The T cell receptor beta chain described here comes from a study of T-cell reconstitution after alpha-beta-depleted transplantation in children. Findings and limits, study-wide: At day 60, the high TCRbeta diversity found in some patients originated from recipient T cells and thymic progenitors that had survived.

The CDR3 extends over 16 amino acids. The V and J ends lost 1 base and 4 bases, in that order; junction bases with no gene match: 8. Germline CDR1 SGHAT, CDR2 FQNNGV. TCRbeta library preparation incorporated unique molecular identifiers. TCRdb recomputed calls from the PCR reads with MiXCR, one row per CDR3 protein. The sample lists 450,000 to 550,000 distinct CDR3 sequences, about 10% seen once, with around 15% in the top ten. To note about this clonotype: Its antigen is unidentified.

The source is a female patient between 2 and 15 years old who had a stem cell transplant for aplastic anemia, so the T cells may come from the graft donor. The J gene is TRBJ1-1, the V gene TRBV11-2; 8 bases align to TRBD1. Source: PBMCs, mostly from graft donor cells, taken 180 days after TCRalphabeta/CD19-depleted stem cell transplant. The CDR3 region has the DNA TGTGCCAGCAGCTTAGCCCAGGGGGCGCGGAGCACTGAAGCTTTCTTT. This sequence encodes CASSLAQGARSTEAFF.